The source of this T cell receptor beta chain is a study of blood T cell repertoires in COVID-19. Background on the study: PBMCs, B-cell-depleted T cells, or T cells provided the cDNA or gDNA that made up the material.

In germline, CDR1 is SEHNR, CDR2 FQNEAQ (reference sequence). The CDR3 loop spans 17 amino acids. V lost 3 bases to trimming and J lost 3 bases; unmatched junction nucleotides: 7. The study recruited people aged 18 to 89 years across roughly 25 US areas. Per the authors' pipeline: Amplification with reference gene primers provided the estimates of nucleated cell counts. The protocol was immunoSEQ multiplex PCR, while the TCRdb copy is restricted to in-frame clones and leaves out a portion. V and J calls and clone size are as listed in that table; D and trimming were resolved from the DNA. The table records 400,000 to 450,000 clones, 80% to 95% of them present only once.

This chain connects TRBV7-9 to TRBJ2-2, with TRBD1 matching 10 bases. Sequencing input: PBMCs or T cells enriched from blood (not recorded which). This sequence originates from a man between 18 and 29 years old who had recovered from COVID-19. CDR3: CASSFPGTGDHTGELFF. DNA of the CDR3: TGTGCCAGCAGCTTTCCAGGGACAGGGGATCACACCGGGGAGCTGTTTTTT.